This T cell receptor (beta chain) was identified during a study of blood T cells in healthy people across ages. Study results and limitations: While age rose, TCR beta diversity per million T cells dropped in a roughly linear way.

Germline CDR1 ENHRY, CDR2 SYGVKD. The CDR3 is 17 amino acids. V shed 0 bases and J 5 bases; nucleotides not matched to a gene: 5. A word on this clonotype: Antigen: not known.

Primed by a sample-barcoded 5' primer and a J-beta primer mix, a second PCR proceeded for about 6 to 12 cycles. Each CDR3 protein is one row after TCRdb ran MiXCR on the 5' RACE reads. Of about a million distinct CDR3 sequences in the sample, roughly 51% are singletons; the top ten hold around a fifth. The origin of this receptor is a woman aged 55-70 years in good health. This sequence joins TRBV10-3 and TRBJ2-5; 14 bases line up with TRBD2. The sequencing sample was made of blood. The CDR3 sequence is CAISESGTSGSWETQYF. Here the CDR3 DNA reads TGTGCCATCAGTGAGTCGGGGACTAGCGGGAGTTGGGAGACCCAGTACTTC.